One sample yielded the 20 T cell receptor beta chains listed below, sequenced in a study of blood T cells in healthy people across ages. With a J-beta primer mix and a sample-barcoded 5' primer, a second PCR ran 7 to 11 cycles. TCRdb called the 5' RACE reads again in MiXCR, with one record for every CDR3 protein. There are 1.2 million to 1.5 million distinct CDR3 sequences in the sample; 59% occur only once, and 6.7% lies in the top ten. The sample taken for sequencing was blood. The receptors shown here come from a young man in good health.

The J gene is TRBJ2-1, the V gene TRBV20-1; possible D gene TRBD2, 5 bases. This CDR3 has 13 residues. V lost 3 bases and J lost 7, with 13 bases in between. Germline CDR1 is DFQATT and CDR2 is SNEGSKA (reference sequence). This chain's CDR3 is CSARSLAGNEQFF. DNA of the CDR3: TGCAGTGCTAGGAGTCTAGCTGGGAATGAGCAGTTCTTC.

The V and J genes are TRBV14 and TRBJ1-4; 8 bases align to TRBD1. This CDR3 has 18 residues. CDR1 and CDR2 from the germline V gene are SGHDN and FVKESK. Trimming removed 3 bases from V and 0 bases from J; junction bases left unmatched: 9. The CDR3 bases are TGTGCCAGCAGCCACAGGACAGGGTATGGCGCAACTAATGAAAAACTGTTTTTT. As protein: CASSHRTGYGATNEKLFF.

The chain links TRBV4-2 to TRBJ2-7; 11 nucleotides agree with TRBD2. CDR1 and CDR2 (germline): LGHNA, YNFKEQ. This CDR3 has 15 amino acids. With 4 bases clipped from V and 7 bases from J, the junction kept 9 bases outside the gene matches. The CDR3: CASSLPRTSGPEQYF. CDR3 bases: TGTGCCAGCAGCCTTCCTCGGACTAGCGGGCCGGAGCAGTACTTC.

The genes are TRBV20-1 and TRBJ2-7, with 12 bases identical to TRBD2. The DNA end is a closer match to TRBJ2-5, so the J assignment may be wrong. Germline-derived CDR1 and CDR2 are DFQATT and SNEGSKA (reference sequence). The CDR3 is 16 residues long. In DNA, the CDR3 is TGCAGTGCTAGTTATAGACTAGCGGGAGTTAAAGAGACCCAGTACTTC. Encoded protein: CSASYRLAGVKETQYF.

The chain is built from TRBV20-1 and TRBJ2-3, with 13 bases lining up with TRBD2. The CDR3 runs to 16 residues. The junction had 11 bases not matched to a gene; V was cut back by 5 bases and J by 6 bases. Germline V gene data show CDR1 as DFQATT and CDR2 as SNEGSKA (reference sequence). For the CDR3, the DNA is TGCAGTGCTCTTCCGGGACTAGCGGGGCCGCCTGATACGCAGTATTTT. This sequence encodes CSALPGLAGPPDTQYF.

The chain has TRBV3-1 and TRBJ1-2; D uncertain. The CDR3 is 15 amino acids. The germline V gene has CDR1 LGHDT and CDR2 YNNKEL (reference sequence). Trimming pared 0 bases from V and 0 bases from J, leaving 8 bases between. This chain's CDR3 is CASSQDAYTNYGYTF. CDR3 nucleotides: TGTGCCAGCAGCCAAGATGCCTACACTAACTATGGCTACACCTTC.

V is TRBV27 and J is TRBJ2-7; 7 positions match TRBD2. Germline V CDR1 and CDR2: MNHEY, SMNVEV (reference sequence). The CDR3 length is 14 residues. V was clipped by 6 bases and J by 3 bases; unmatched bases: 8. The DNA of the CDR3 is TGTGCCAGCAGAAAATCCGCTAGCGGCTACGAGCAGTACTTC. It yields the protein CASRKSASGYEQYF.

In this sample, this clonotype turned up a few times. The chain employs TRBV4-3 and TRBJ2-1; TRBD1 matches 10 bases. Germline V gives CDR1 LGHNA, CDR2 YSLEER. The J segment lost 5 bases and the V segment lost 6 bases, leaving 7 bases of the junction unmatched. This CDR3 comprises 15 residues. CDR3 in amino acids: CASSTLGTGDNEQFF. CDR3 coding DNA: TGCGCCAGCAGTACCCTGGGGACAGGGGACAATGAGCAGTTCTTC.

The CDR3 loop is CSARPVSSGALGDTQYF. In DNA form, the CDR3 reads TGCAGTGCTAGACCGGTTTCTTCGGGGGCGCTGGGAGATACGCAGTATTTT. The chain combines TRBV20-1 with TRBJ2-3, with D perhaps matching TRBD1 or TRBD2 (6 bases each). The CDR3 covers 17 residues. Trimming pared 2 bases from V and 5 bases from J, leaving 23 bases between. From germline, CDR1 is DFQATT and CDR2 SNEGSKA (reference sequence).

The chain uses TRBV4-2 and TRBJ2-2, with D unclear. Germline V gene sequence: CDR1 LGHNA, CDR2 YNFKEQ. Trimming stripped 1 base from V and 3 bases from J, with 9 bases between. There are 15 residues in the CDR3. In DNA, the CDR3 is TGTGCCAGCAGCCAAGCGGAAAGGGACACCGGGGAGCTGTTTTTT. It specifies CASSQAERDTGELFF.

This clonotype was picked up one time. V usage is TRBV20-1 and J usage is TRBJ2-4, with D maybe TRBD2 (6 bases). The closer fit of TRBJ2-7 to the DNA end suggests the J call may be wrong. This CDR3 is built from 13 residues. Germline lookup yields CDR1 DFQATT and CDR2 SNEGSKA (reference sequence). CDR3 sequence: CSAITGTPTEQYF. DNA for the CDR3: TGCAGTGCTATTACCGGGACTCCCACCGAGCAGTACTTC.

The sample holds a few counts of this clonotype. J is TRBJ2-7 and V is TRBV4-2, with 8 bases aligning to TRBD1. CDR3 length equals 13 residues. Germline V gene sequence: CDR1 LGHNA, CDR2 YNFKEQ. Trimming cost V 6 bases and J 5 bases; bases outside gene matches: 6. The CDR3 DNA is TGTGCCAGCAGTCACTACAGGGGGAACGAGCAGTACTTC. Protein: CASSHYRGNEQYF.

The rearrangement uses TRBV28 and TRBJ2-4; D is ambiguous. The germline V and J ends were trimmed by 4 bases and 5 bases, with 15 bases remaining between them. In germline, CDR1 is MDHEN, CDR2 SYDVKM. The CDR3 has 15 amino acids. The CDR3 DNA reads as TGTGCCAGCAGTTCTACATGGCAGAGTGAAAACATTCAGTACTTC. This codes for CASSSTWQSENIQYF.

The CDR3 loop reads CASSLPVSGGQGTDTQYF. The CDR3 bases are TGTGCCAGCAGCTTACCGGTGTCGGGGGGTCAGGGCACAGATACGCAGTATTTT. The V call is TRBV11-2, the J call TRBJ2-3; TRBD2 matches 7 bases. V trimming: 2 bases; J trimming: 1 base; junction bases outside the gene matches: 12. Looked up from germline, CDR1 is SGHAT and CDR2 is FQNNGV. The CDR3 totals 18 residues.

The V and J genes are TRBV7-8 and TRBJ2-5; D gene uncertain. Germline V gene data show CDR1 as SGHVS and CDR2 as FQNEAQ. The V and J ends lost 10 bases and 2 bases respectively, with 14 bases between them. The CDR3 is made up of 13 amino acids. CDR3 loop: CATHLRNQETQYF. In DNA form, the CDR3 reads TGTGCCACCCATTTGCGGAATCAAGAGACCCAGTACTTC.

This clonotype was counted between two and nine times. The V call is TRBV9, the J call TRBJ1-2; a weak D match, TRBD1 (5 bases). The V gene's germline CDR1 is SGDLS and CDR2 YYNGEE. V was cut by 4 bases and J by 5 bases, with 15 bases left in between. The CDR3 is 14 residues long. The CDR3 DNA sequence: TGTGCCAGCAGCCTCCAGGGAGGGGTATATGGCTACACCTTC. Translating gives CASSLQGGVYGYTF.

The CDR3 region has the DNA TGTGCCAGCAGTGTAAGGGGTTCAACTAATGAAAAACTGTTTTTT. It encodes CASSVRGSTNEKLFF. The chain uses TRBV2 and TRBJ1-4; weak D call: TRBD1 (5 bases). Germline V gene data show CDR1 as SNHLY and CDR2 as FYNNEI. CDR3 size: 15 residues. V was shortened by 4 bases and J by 0 bases, with 9 bases between the two germline ends. The full variable domain, completed using reference TRBV2 and TRBJ1-4, is EPEVTQTPSHQVTQMGQEVILRCVPISNHLYFYWYRQILGQKVEFLVSFYNNEISEKSEIFDDQFSVERPDGSNFTLKIRSTKLEDSAMYFCASSVRGSTNEKLFFGSGTQLSVL.

V gene TRBV12-3 or TRBV12-4 combines with J gene TRBJ2-5; 10 nucleotides match TRBD1. The DNA matches TRBJ2-7 better at its end, which makes the J call doubtful. This CDR3 contains 15 residues. The DNA for the CDR3 is TGTGCCAGCAGTCCCAAGGGACAGGGGTGGTACGAGCAGTACTTC. Amino acids: CASSPKGQGWYEQYF.

The J gene is TRBJ2-7, the V gene TRBV9, with D possibly matching TRBD2 (6 bases). The end of the DNA is better explained by TRBJ2-5, so the J call may be wrong. The CDR3 loop spans 16 amino acids. Germline CDR1 and CDR2: SGDLS and YYNGEE. The CDR3 loop is CASSQTKGGNQETQYF. CDR3 nucleotide sequence: TGTGCCAGCAGTCAAACAAAAGGCGGGAATCAAGAGACCCAGTACTTC.

The V call is TRBV6-5, the J call TRBJ1-2; 7 nucleotides align to TRBD1. This CDR3 is built from 16 residues. With V trimmed by 0 bases and J by 6 bases, 10 bases remained unmatched. Germline CDR1 and CDR2: MNHEY and SVGAGI. CDR3 nucleotides: TGTGCCAGCAGTTACTCATACCAGGGGGACAATAATGGCTACACCTTC. Amino acids: CASSYSYQGDNNGYTF.